Below, 25 T cell receptor beta chains from the same sample are listed, as sequenced in a study of blood T cell repertoires in COVID-19. Sequencing used immunoSEQ multiplex PCR; TCRdb keeps in-frame clones, though not all of them. The top ten hold roughly 4.3% of the sample, which has about 480,000 clones, about 89% seen once. Sequencing used peripheral blood. The receptors shown here come from a woman younger than 45 with acute or convalescent COVID-19.

V usage is TRBV4-1 and J usage is TRBJ2-7; D is uncertain. Germline loops: CDR1 MGHRA, CDR2 YSYEKL. This CDR3 contains 14 residues. The V gene lost 0 bases and the J gene lost 5 bases, with 11 bases spanning the gap. CDR3 nucleotide sequence: TGCGCCAGCAGCCAAGAGAGATTGGGCCACGAGCAGTACTTC. This sequence encodes CASSQERLGHEQYF.

The V gene is TRBV5-5, the J gene TRBJ2-5; D is ambiguous. The CDR3 has 14 amino acids. Between the trimmed V and J ends, which lost 1 base and 4 bases, there was a span of 11 bases. Germline CDR1 reads SGHKS; CDR2 reads YYEKEE (reference sequence). The CDR3 protein is CASSLLEVIETQYF. The CDR3 DNA reads as TGTGCCAGCAGCTTGTTAGAAGTTATAGAGACCCAGTACTTC. Supplemented by reference TRBV5-5 and TRBJ2-5, the full variable domain reads DAGVTQSPTHLIKTRGQQVTLRCSPISGHKSVSWYQQVLGQGPQFIFQYYEKEERGRGNFPDRFSARQFPNYSSELNVNALLLGDSALYLCASSLLEVIETQYFGPGTRLLVL.

Only one count was recorded for this clone. CDR3 DNA sequence: TGCGCCAGCAGCCATAGCGGGGTTTACAATGAGCAGTTCTTC. Its translation: CASSHSGVYNEQFF. The genes are TRBV4-1 and TRBJ2-1, with TRBD2 identical over 8 bases. Germline loops: CDR1 MGHRA, CDR2 YSYEKL. Germline trimming cut 3 bases from V and 4 bases from J; bases unmatched to any gene: 2. There are 14 residues in the CDR3.

This clone was counted between two and nine times. This rearrangement joins TRBV24-1 to TRBJ2-2, with D unresolved. The CDR3 is 13 residues long. The germline gives CDR1 KGHDR, CDR2 SFDVKD. V was shortened by 4 bases and J by 6 bases, with 8 bases between the two germline ends. The CDR3 DNA is TGTGCCACCAGTGACAGGATTCCCGGGGAGCTGTTTTTT. Protein: CATSDRIPGELFF.

This clone turned up a few times. The V gene is TRBV7-9, the J gene TRBJ1-1, with 7 bases lining up with TRBD1. This CDR3 is built from 13 residues. Trimming took 5 bases from V and 5 from J; bases not matched to a gene: 5. Germline lookup yields CDR1 SEHNR and CDR2 FQNEAQ (reference sequence). CDR3 sequence: CASSTQGVTEAFF. The CDR3 DNA reads TGTGCCAGCAGCACTCAGGGGGTGACTGAAGCTTTCTTT.

CDR3: CAISESGTEETQYF. The DNA for the CDR3 is TGTGCCATCAGTGAGTCAGGAACAGAAGAGACCCAGTACTTC. The gene calls are TRBV10-3 and TRBJ2-5; D ambiguous. Deletions cut 0 bases from V and 3 bases from J, with 8 bases between. The CDR3 runs 14 residues. CDR1 is ENHRY and CDR2 is SYGVKD in the germline V gene.

This rearrangement joins TRBV11-3 to TRBJ1-4; 10 bases are a match to TRBD1. Germline V gene data show CDR1 as SGHNT and CDR2 as YENEEA. The J segment lost 6 bases and the V segment lost 5 bases, leaving 21 bases of the junction unmatched. The CDR3 sequence is 20 residues long. DNA for the CDR3: TGTGCCAGCAGCCCCCATCGTCCCGGGACAGGGGCGGGCGTTGATGAAAAACTGTTTTTT. Amino acids: CASSPHRPGTGAGVDEKLFF.

DNA of the CDR3: TGTGCCAGCAGCGGTACCCAGGGGGGTGACACTGAAGCTTTCTTT. Encoded protein: CASSGTQGGDTEAFF. J is TRBJ1-1 and V is TRBV5-6; TRBD1 agrees at 7 bases. The V segment lost 4 bases and the J segment 3 bases; nucleotides outside the gene matches: 9. Germline V gene data show CDR1 as SGHDT and CDR2 as YYEEEE. The CDR3 consists of 15 residues.

This clone was detected once. The chain carries TRBV15 and TRBJ2-6, with 7 bases that match TRBD2. The germline CDR1 and CDR2 sequences are LNHNV and YYDKDF (reference sequence). Germline trimming cut 8 bases from V and 2 bases from J; bases unmatched to any gene: 6. The CDR3 loop spans 15 amino acids. The CDR3 loop is CATPREGAGANVLTF. DNA for the CDR3: TGTGCCACCCCCAGGGAGGGAGCTGGGGCCAACGTCCTGACTTTC.

This chain joins TRBV24-1 and TRBJ2-5; unclear D gene. Germline CDR1 and CDR2: KGHDR and SFDVKD. This CDR3 has 12 amino acids. V dropped 4 bases and J dropped 5 bases, with 7 bases sitting between them. CDR3 nucleotide sequence: TGTGCCACCAGTGACGGTTGGGAGACCCAGTACTTC. It translates to CATSDGWETQYF.

The genes are TRBV27 and TRBJ1-1; tentative D call: TRBD1 (6 bases). CDR1 and CDR2 from the germline V gene are MNHEY and SMNVEV (reference sequence). The CDR3 sequence is 13 residues long. The V end lost 8 bases, the J end lost 2 bases, and 12 bases lay between the germline ends. In nucleotides, the CDR3 is TGTGCCAGCCGACTACAGGGCAACACTGAAGCTTTCTTT. This gives the protein CASRLQGNTEAFF.

The chain couples TRBV6-5 to TRBJ2-1, with TRBD2 identical over 15 bases. The CDR3 spans 15 residues. Germline V gene sequence: CDR1 MNHEY, CDR2 SVGAGI. J was trimmed by 8 bases and V by 5 bases; bases with no gene match: 4. The CDR3 bases are TGTGCCAGCAGTCGCGGGACTAGCGGGGGGCATGAGCAGTTCTTC. Its translation: CASSRGTSGGHEQFF.

CDR3 in DNA: TGCGCCAGCAGCTTTGACAGTACCAGCGAAAAACTGTTTTTT. Amino acid sequence: CASSFDSTSEKLFF. This sequence joins TRBV5-1 and TRBJ1-4; D might be TRBD1 (5 bases). Deletions cut 2 bases from V and 8 bases from J, with 13 bases between. This CDR3 is 14 amino acids long. CDR1 SGHRS and CDR2 YFSETQ come from the germline V gene.

This chain links TRBV5-1 with TRBJ2-1, with a possible D match to TRBD1 (5 bases). The length of the CDR3 is 13 residues. The V end lost 2 bases, the J end lost 5 bases, and 8 bases lay between the germline ends. Germline values: CDR1 SGHRS, CDR2 YFSETQ. In nucleotides, the CDR3 is TGCGCCAGCAGCTTCGACAGTAACAATGAGCAGTTCTTC. Protein product: CASSFDSNNEQFF.

V and J are TRBV7-6 and TRBJ2-5; perhaps TRBD1 as D (6 bases). This CDR3 has 15 amino acids. The germline V and J ends were trimmed by 2 bases and 5 bases, with 15 bases remaining between them. Germline V lookup: CDR1 SGHVS, CDR2 FNYEAQ. The CDR3 coding sequence is TGTGCCAGCAGCTTATTAGGGGGTGGGTCGGAGACCCAGTACTTC. Translating it yields CASSLLGGGSETQYF.

There are a few counts of this clone. The V and J genes are TRBV6-2 or TRBV6-3 and TRBJ2-1, with 7 bases identical to TRBD1. The ends lost 7 bases at V and 9 bases at J; junction bases unmatched: 12. The CDR3 extends over 14 amino acids. CDR1 is MNHEY, CDR2 SVGEGT, per germline. In DNA, the CDR3 is TGTGCCAGCAACCCCGGGACAGAACGCGGTGAGCAGTTCTTC. It translates to CASNPGTERGEQFF.

The gene calls are TRBV2 and TRBJ2-7; tentatively, D is TRBD1 (5 bases). Trimming stripped 4 bases from V and 2 bases from J, with 15 bases between. Germline CDR1 SNHLY, CDR2 FYNNEI. The CDR3 spans 15 residues. CDR3 DNA: TGTGCCAGCAGTGCCCTCGACAGCGCCACCTACGAGCAGTACTTC. Protein product: CASSALDSATYEQYF.

This clone was detected once. The chain uses TRBV30 and TRBJ1-3; D call uncertain. Between the trimmed V and J ends, which lost 0 bases and 4 bases, there was a span of 10 bases. Germline V CDR1 and CDR2: GTSNPN, SVGIG (reference sequence). The CDR3 loop spans 14 amino acids. The DNA of the CDR3 is TGTGCCTGGAGTGTTTCAGGTTGGGGAAACACCATATATTTT. Translation gives CAWSVSGWGNTIYF.

The V call is TRBV9, the J call TRBJ2-5; 10 bases are shared with TRBD2. Trimming removed 4 bases from V and 0 bases from J; junction bases left unmatched: 6. Germline-derived CDR1 and CDR2 are SGDLS and YYNGEE. CDR3 length: 16 amino acids. The CDR3 DNA sequence: TGTGCCAGCAGCCAGTCTAGCGGGGGCTACCAAGAGACCCAGTACTTC. Residues: CASSQSSGGYQETQYF.

On this clone: Other DNA sequences of this sample code for an identical CDR3. V is TRBV30 and J is TRBJ2-5; D gene unclear. Germline V CDR1 and CDR2: GTSNPN, SVGIG (reference sequence). The CDR3 spans 12 residues. V lost 2 bases, J lost 1 base, and 5 bases lay in between. The CDR3 loop is CAWSRVQETQYF. In DNA, the CDR3 is TGTGCCTGGAGTCGGGTCCAAGAGACCCAGTACTTC.

This clone has only a few counts. The gene calls are TRBV7-2 and TRBJ2-5; TRBD2 agrees at 9 bases. This CDR3 contains 14 residues. Looked up from germline, CDR1 is SGHTA and CDR2 is FQGNSA. V dropped 5 bases and J dropped 2; count of bases not matched to a gene: 3. The CDR3 sequence is CASSETSGQETQYF. CDR3 coding DNA: TGTGCCAGCAGCGAGACTAGCGGACAAGAGACCCAGTACTTC.

The gene calls are TRBV28 and TRBJ1-2; D is unresolved. The CDR3 runs 12 residues. Germline V gene lookup returns CDR1 MDHEN and CDR2 SYDVKM. Trimming cost V 5 bases and J 2 bases, with 6 bases left between them. DNA for the CDR3: TGTGCCAGCAGTCAACAGAACTATGGCTACACCTTC. Amino acids: CASSQQNYGYTF.

This chain joins TRBV28 and TRBJ1-4; 8 bases line up with TRBD1. Germline V CDR1 and CDR2: MDHEN, SYDVKM. Germline trimming cut 7 bases from V and 8 bases from J; bases unmatched to any gene: 9. The CDR3 spans 14 residues. The CDR3 DNA sequence: TGTGCCAGCACCCACAGGGGGGTTCGAGAAAAACTGTTTTTT. As protein: CASTHRGVREKLFF.

This chain links TRBV19 with TRBJ2-3, with 8 bases identical to TRBD1. V lost 8 bases, J lost 5 bases, and 9 bases stayed unmatched. Looked up from germline, CDR1 is LNHDA and CDR2 is SQIVND (reference sequence). The CDR3 covers 14 residues. The DNA for the CDR3 is TGTGCCAGTCTAAACAGGGGGGAAGGAGATACGCAGTATTTT. Protein: CASLNRGEGDTQYF.

The rearrangement joins TRBV30 to TRBJ2-2; D is uncertain. The length of the CDR3 is 13 residues. Trimming stripped 0 bases from V and 3 bases from J, with 5 bases between. CDR1 is GTSNPN and CDR2 is SVGIG in the germline V gene (reference sequence). CDR3 loop: CAWSVLHTGELFF. CDR3 DNA sequence: TGTGCCTGGAGTGTACTGCACACCGGGGAGCTGTTTTTT.